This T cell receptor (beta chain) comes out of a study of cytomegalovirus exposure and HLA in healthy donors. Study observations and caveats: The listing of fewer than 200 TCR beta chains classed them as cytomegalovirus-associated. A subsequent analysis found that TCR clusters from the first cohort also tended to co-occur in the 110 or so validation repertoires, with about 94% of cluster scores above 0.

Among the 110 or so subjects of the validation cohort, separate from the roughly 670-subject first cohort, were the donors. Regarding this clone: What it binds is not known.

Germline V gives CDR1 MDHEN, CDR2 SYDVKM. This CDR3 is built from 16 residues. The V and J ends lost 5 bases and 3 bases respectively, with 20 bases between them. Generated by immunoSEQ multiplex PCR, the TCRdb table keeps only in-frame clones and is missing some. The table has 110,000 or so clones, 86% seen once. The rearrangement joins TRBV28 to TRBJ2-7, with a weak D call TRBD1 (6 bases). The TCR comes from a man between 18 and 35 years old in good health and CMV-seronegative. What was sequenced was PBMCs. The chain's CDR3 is CASSAPRRDTGYEQYF. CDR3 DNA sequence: TGTGCCAGCAGTGCACCCCGTCGGGACACAGGCTACGAGCAGTACTTC.